One sample yielded the 8 T cell receptor beta chains listed below, sequenced in a study of Graves' ophthalmopathy and Graves' hyperthyroidism. TCR beta CDR3 regions were amplified from RNA transcripts. First-round RT-PCR with HTBI primers preceded a second-round multiplex PCR. TCRdb fed the multiplex PCR reads into MiXCR, producing one record per CDR3 protein. The sample has around 1.1 million distinct CDR3 sequences; roughly two fifths are singletons. The sequencing sample was made of peripheral blood or thyroid tissue (not recorded which). The receptors originated from an adult man with Graves' hyperthyroidism.

The table lists this clonotype with a count of one. Its ends do not fully match the called genes, so a read error is possible. The V gene is TRBV7-2, the J gene TRBJ2-5; the match to TRBD1 covers 8 bases. Germline lookup yields CDR1 SGHTA and CDR2 FQGNSA. The CDR3 is 14 residues long. The CDR3 DNA follows: TGCGCCAGCAGTAAAAGGACAGGGCAAGAGACCCAGTACTTC. Protein: CASSKRTGQETQYF.

This clonotype was detected only a few times. This chain joins TRBV28 and TRBJ2-5, with D perhaps matching TRBD2 (5 bases). The CDR3 covers 16 residues. V lost 5 bases, J lost 5 bases, and 21 bases lay in between. CDR1 and CDR2 from the germline V gene are MDHEN and SYDVKM. CDR3 sequence (DNA): TGTGCCAGCAGTCCCCCATACAAGGAGGCTTCGGAGACCCAGTACTTC. Translated, it gives CASSPPYKEASETQYF.

This clonotype was recorded at least ten times. CDR3 region: CATSDSLGPNQPQHF. The CDR3 nucleotides read TGTGCCACCAGTGACTCCTTGGGCCCCAATCAGCCCCAGCATTTT. The chain combines TRBV24-1 with TRBJ1-5; D uncertain. Trimming cost V 4 bases and J 3 bases, with 12 bases left between them. Germline values: CDR1 KGHDR, CDR2 SFDVKD. The CDR3 extends over 15 amino acids.

A word on this clonotype: The germline gene is not matched at one end of the junction; a read error may be the cause. The chain uses TRBV29-1 and TRBJ2-2; TRBD1 aligns across 7 bases. The germline V gene encodes CDR1 SQVTM and CDR2 ANQGSEA. The CDR3 runs 14 residues. The CDR3 region has the DNA TGCAGCGCCCCGGGACAGACGAACACTGGGGAGCTGTTTTTT. This translates into CSAPGQTNTGELFF.

This clonotype showed up many times. The rearrangement links TRBV7-8 to TRBJ2-5, with D tentatively TRBD2 (5 bases). The CDR3 sequence is 15 residues long. The germline V and J ends were trimmed by 1 base and 4 bases, with 13 bases remaining between them. Germline lookup yields CDR1 SGHVS and CDR2 FQNEAQ. DNA for the CDR3: TGTGCCAGCAGCTTAGTAGGTGGGAGCCGAGAGACCCAGTACTTC. Translated, it gives CASSLVGGSRETQYF.

This clonotype showed up many times. The chain uses TRBV14 and TRBJ2-7; no clear D gene. Germline V CDR1 and CDR2: SGHDN, FVKESK. Trimming removed 1 base at V and 0 bases at J, with 4 bases between. This CDR3 spans 13 amino acids. The CDR3 nucleotides read TGTGCCAGCAGCCAAGGCAACTCCTACGAGCAGTACTTC. Translated: CASSQGNSYEQYF.

This clonotype was seen ten or more times. V and J are TRBV7-2 and TRBJ1-1; D uncertain. Germline V lookup: CDR1 SGHTA, CDR2 FQGNSA. There are 14 residues in the CDR3. Between the trimmed V and J ends, which lost 2 bases and 0 bases, there was a span of 7 bases. CDR3 nucleotide sequence: TGTGCCAGCAGCTTACGGCAGTTGAACACTGAAGCTTTCTTT. It is translated as CASSLRQLNTEAFF.

This clonotype was recorded many times. This chain joins TRBV10-3 and TRBJ1-5; D remains unclear. Germline CDR1 and CDR2: ENHRY and SYGVKD. This CDR3 has 14 amino acids. Trimming stripped 3 bases from V and 2 bases from J, with 8 bases between. CDR3 amino acids: CAISDSGGNQPQHF. In nucleotides, the CDR3 is TGTGCCATCAGTGACTCCGGGGGCAATCAGCCCCAGCATTTT.